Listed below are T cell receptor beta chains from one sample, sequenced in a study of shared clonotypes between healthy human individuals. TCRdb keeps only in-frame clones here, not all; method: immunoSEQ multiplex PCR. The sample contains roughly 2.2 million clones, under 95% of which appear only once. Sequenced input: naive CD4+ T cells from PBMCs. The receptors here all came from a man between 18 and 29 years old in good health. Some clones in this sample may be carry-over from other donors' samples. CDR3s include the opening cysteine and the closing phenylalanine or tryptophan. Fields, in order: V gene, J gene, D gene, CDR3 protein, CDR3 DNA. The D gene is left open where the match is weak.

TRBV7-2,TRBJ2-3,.,CASSRRDWGPTDTQYF,TGTGCCAGCAGCCGCCGGGACTGGGGACCCACAGATACGCAGTATTTT
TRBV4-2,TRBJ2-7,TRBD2,CASSQEGAGVYEQYF,TGTGCCAGCAGCCAAGAAGGTGCGGGAGTCTACGAGCAGTACTTC
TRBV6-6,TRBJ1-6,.,CASSRDGQFYSPLHF,TGTGCCAGCAGCCGGGACGGACAGTTCTATTCACCCCTCCACTTT
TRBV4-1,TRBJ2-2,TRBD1,CASSQVATGVGTGELFF,TGCGCCAGCAGCCAAGTCGCGACAGGGGTCGGGACCGGGGAGCTGTTTTTT
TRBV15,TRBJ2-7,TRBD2,CATSRRGGRSGSGSYEQYF,TGTGCCACCAGCAGGAGGGGGGGGCGTTCGGGTAGCGGGAGCTACGAGCAGTACTTC
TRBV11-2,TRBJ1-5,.,CASSLINQPQHF,TGTGCCAGCAGCTTAATCAATCAGCCCCAGCATTTT
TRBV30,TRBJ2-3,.,CAWDPGKAQYF,TGTGCCTGGGATCCTGGGAAGGCGCAGTATTTT
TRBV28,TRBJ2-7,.,CASRTGISYEQYF,TGTGCCAGCAGGACCGGGATCTCCTACGAGCAGTACTTC
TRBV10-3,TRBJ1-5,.,CAIWQGQGNQPQHF,TGTGCCATTTGGCAGGGGCAGGGGAATCAGCCCCAGCATTTT
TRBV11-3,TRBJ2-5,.,CASSSPGQRGETQYF,TGTGCCAGCAGCTCACCGGGACAAAGGGGGGAGACCCAGTACTTC
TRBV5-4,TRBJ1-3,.,CASSLAKTNSGNTIYF,TGTGCCAGCAGCTTGGCCAAGACAAACTCTGGAAACACCATATATTTT
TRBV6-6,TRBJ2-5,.,CASSYRGREETQYF,TGTGCCAGCAGTTACCGGGGCAGAGAAGAGACCCAGTACTTC
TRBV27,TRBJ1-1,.,CASSPQGRGGNTEAFF,TGTGCCAGCAGTCCCCAGGGTCGCGGAGGTAACACTGAAGCTTTCTTT
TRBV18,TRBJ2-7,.,CASSPGRGYYEQYF,TGTGCCAGCTCACCAGGGCGAGGCTATTACGAGCAGTACTTC